What follows are 11 T cell receptor beta chains derived from one specimen sequenced in a study of blood T cell repertoires in COVID-19. Method: immunoSEQ multiplex PCR; TCRdb's copy keeps in-frame clones and lacks some. The table has roughly 250,000 clones, roughly 84% seen once. The specimen sequenced was peripheral blood. The receptors were gathered from a human donor in a cohort sampled during active COVID-19.

The chain couples TRBV10-3 to TRBJ2-7; a weak D match, TRBD1 (6 bases). Germline V lookup: CDR1 ENHRY, CDR2 SYGVKD. The ends were cut back, 0 bases at V and 3 bases at J, with 21 bases in the middle. The CDR3 sequence is 18 residues long. The CDR3 nucleotides read TGTGCCATCAGTGAGTCGTCTCCCTGGACAGTAAGGAACTACGAGCAGTACTTC. It translates to CAISESSPWTVRNYEQYF.

This chain connects TRBV28 to TRBJ2-7, with a weak D call TRBD1 (6 bases). Trimming removed 1 base at V and 9 bases at J, with 10 bases between. The CDR3 sequence is 12 residues long. CDR1 is MDHEN and CDR2 is SYDVKM in the germline V gene. The CDR3 is CASSLLVDRQYF. CDR3 sequence (DNA): TGTGCCAGCAGTTTATTAGTGGACAGGCAGTACTTC.

In nucleotides, the CDR3 is TGTGCCAGCAGCACACAGCCGCCGGACAGGGGGAAGAGTTACACTGAAGCTTTCTTT. Protein: CASSTQPPDRGKSYTEAFF. This sequence joins TRBV21-1 and TRBJ1-1; the D segment call TRBD1 is taken from the table without a DNA check. TRBV21-1 is a pseudogene locus. The CDR3 covers 19 residues.

This clone was seen only once. The chain is built from TRBV12-3 or TRBV12-4 and TRBJ2-7; D gene ambiguous. Trimming cost V 0 bases and J 2 bases, with 5 bases left between them. The CDR3 sequence is 13 residues long. Here the CDR3 reads CASSLASPYEQYF. In DNA form, the CDR3 reads TGTGCCAGCAGTTTAGCTAGCCCCTACGAGCAGTACTTC.

The rearrangement uses TRBV7-2 and TRBJ1-4; D unclear. The germline gives CDR1 SGHTA, CDR2 FQGNSA. This CDR3 is built from 14 residues. V lost 2 bases and J 2 bases, leaving 6 bases between the germline ends. This chain's CDR3 is CASSLRQTNEKLFF. CDR3 in DNA: TGTGCCAGCAGCTTACGCCAGACTAATGAAAAACTGTTTTTT.

The chain links TRBV6-2 or TRBV6-3 to TRBJ1-1; D is unresolved. Germline CDR1 is MNHEY and CDR2 is SVGEGT. The ends were cut back, 5 bases at V and 1 base at J, with 17 bases in the middle. This CDR3 is 16 amino acids long. The CDR3 DNA follows: TGTGCCAGCAGTAAAATTCAAGGACGGGGGAACACTGAAGCTTTCTTT. Amino acid sequence: CASSKIQGRGNTEAFF.

The chain couples TRBV5-1 to TRBJ1-6; TRBD1 aligns across 8 bases. This CDR3 has 14 residues. The V gene end was trimmed by 6 bases and the J gene end by 10 bases; junction bases not matched to a gene: 9. Germline V gene lookup returns CDR1 SGHRS and CDR2 YFSETQ. CDR3 in amino acids: CASKTGTGGSPLHF. Written as DNA, the CDR3 is TGCGCCAGCAAGACCGGGACAGGTGGATCACCCCTCCACTTT.

Only one count was recorded for this clone. The rearrangement links TRBV4-2 to TRBJ1-2; D is unclear. The CDR3 sequence is 14 residues long. V lost 1 base and J 3 bases, leaving 9 bases between the germline ends. Germline V lookup: CDR1 LGHNA, CDR2 YNFKEQ. The CDR3: CASSQVSVDYGYTF. CDR3 nucleotide sequence: TGTGCCAGCAGCCAAGTCTCTGTAGACTATGGCTACACCTTC.

This clone was seen ten or more times. The gene calls are TRBV5-1 and TRBJ2-1, with 10 bases aligning to TRBD1. Germline V CDR1 and CDR2: SGHRS, YFSETQ. The CDR3 is made up of 16 amino acids. J was trimmed by 6 bases and V by 4 bases; bases with no gene match: 10. The CDR3 DNA follows: TGCGCCAGCAGCCCGACAGGGGGCGCACCCATCAATGAGCAGTTCTTC. Its translation is CASSPTGGAPINEQFF.

This chain links TRBV27 with TRBJ1-2; weak D call: TRBD1 (5 bases). Germline V gives CDR1 MNHEY, CDR2 SMNVEV (reference sequence). There are 12 residues in the CDR3. V shed 8 bases and J shed 2 bases, with 9 bases lying between them. The CDR3 bases are TGTGCCAGCGGGCGGGGGAACTATGGCTACACCTTC. Translation: CASGRGNYGYTF.

The count of this clone is one. The chain couples TRBV11-2 to TRBJ2-7, with TRBD2 matching over 10 bases. The J segment lost 1 base and the V segment lost 0 bases, leaving 15 bases of the junction unmatched. The CDR3 sequence is 20 residues long. Germline CDR1 reads SGHAT; CDR2 reads FQNNGV. CDR3 in DNA: TGTGCCAGCAGCTTAGATCTTCGGCTAGCGGGAGTGGTGAAATCCTACGAGCAGTACTTC. This gives the protein CASSLDLRLAGVVKSYEQYF.